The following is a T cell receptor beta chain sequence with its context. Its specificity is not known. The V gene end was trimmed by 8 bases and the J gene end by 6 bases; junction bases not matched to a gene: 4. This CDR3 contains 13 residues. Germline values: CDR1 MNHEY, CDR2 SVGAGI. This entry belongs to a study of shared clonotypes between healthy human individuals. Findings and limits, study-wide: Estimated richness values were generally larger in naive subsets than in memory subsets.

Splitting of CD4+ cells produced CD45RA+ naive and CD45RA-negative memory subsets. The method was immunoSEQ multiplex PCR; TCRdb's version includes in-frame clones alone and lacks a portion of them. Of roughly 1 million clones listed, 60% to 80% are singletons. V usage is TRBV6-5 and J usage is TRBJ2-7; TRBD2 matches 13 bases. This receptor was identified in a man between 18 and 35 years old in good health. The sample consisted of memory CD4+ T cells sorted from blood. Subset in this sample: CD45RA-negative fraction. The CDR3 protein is CASRTSGGVEQYF. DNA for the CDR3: TGTGCCAGCCGGACTAGCGGGGGCGTCGAGCAGTACTTC.